The sequence of this T cell receptor beta chain was determined in a study of blood T cell repertoires in COVID-19. Study details: Samples taken during acute and convalescent COVID-19 were collected in the United States, Italy and Spain. PBMCs, B-cell-depleted T cells, or T cells provided the cDNA or gDNA that made up the material.

Using immunoSEQ multiplex PCR, the repertoire was profiled, and TCRdb retains in-frame clones only, with some absent. The top ten hold around 8.4% of the sample, which has about 130,000 clones, roughly 83% seen once. This CDR3 contains 16 residues. The junction had 9 bases not matched to a gene; V was cut back by 2 bases and J by 3 bases. Germline lookup yields CDR1 MRHNA and CDR2 SNTAGT. The sequencing sample was made of PBMCs or T cells enriched from blood (not recorded which). The clonotype comes from a man aged 45 to 65 who had recovered from COVID-19. The chain carries TRBV6-4 and TRBJ1-2; 7 nucleotides line up with TRBD1. The CDR3 nucleotides are TGTGCCAGCAGTGACCGGGGCAGGGGGGACTACTATGGCTACACCTTC. It encodes CASSDRGRGDYYGYTF.